This record looks at one T cell receptor beta chain sequence and its context. CDR3 length equals 13 residues. The V gene's germline CDR1 is SQVTM and CDR2 ANQGSEA. Trimming cost V 6 bases and J 3 bases, with 12 bases left between them. The record originates from a study of blood T cell repertoires in COVID-19. Background on the study: Nucleic acid was either cDNA or gDNA, and it came from T cells, B-cell-depleted T cells, or PBMCs.

Authors' processing steps: Nucleated cell number was recorded as an estimate derived from reference gene primer amplification. Measured with immunoSEQ multiplex PCR; TCRdb has only the in-frame clones, and not every one. Clonal size and the V and J genes are those of that table, whereas D and trimming came from the DNA. The data show nearly 25,000 clones, with about 86% seen just once and less than 8.5% held by the top ten. Input material: peripheral blood. The chain uses TRBV29-1 and TRBJ1-5; D possibly corresponds to TRBD1 (5 bases). The TCR was taken from a man aged 70 or older with acute or convalescent COVID-19. CDR3 nucleotide sequence: TGCAGCGTGTCACAGGAAAACAATCAGCCCCAGCATTTT. Translated, it gives CSVSQENNQPQHF.